The 14 T cell receptor beta chains below were found in one sample sequenced in a study of tumor and adjacent non-tumor tissue in lung cancer. The template was RNA from unsorted bulk tissue. The library came from three nested PCR rounds adapted from ARM-PCR protocols. Via MiXCR, TCRdb re-called the multiplex PCR reads, giving one row per CDR3 protein. The sample records about 75,000 distinct CDR3 sequences, around 74% being singletons. Material for sequencing was lung tumor tissue. The receptors were sampled from a woman aged 45-60 years with non-small cell lung cancer.

The gene calls are TRBV29-1 and TRBJ1-1, with 7 bases lining up with TRBD1. The CDR3 runs 14 residues. Germline values: CDR1 SQVTM, CDR2 ANQGSEA. The CDR3 coding sequence is TGCGACGTTGGGGGGGGACAGAACAACACTGAAGCTTTCTTT. Its protein product is CDVGGGQNNTEAFF.

The chain is built from TRBV6-5 and TRBJ2-7; TRBD2 matches 7 bases. Looked up from germline, CDR1 is MNHEY and CDR2 is SVGAGI. This CDR3 is 14 amino acids long. The DNA for the CDR3 is TGTGCCAGCATTTACTCCCCCGGGAGGAGCGAGCAGTACGTC. This translates into CASIYSPGRSEQYV.

Concerning this clonotype: Without the conserved terminal phenylalanine or tryptophan, this CDR3 likely stems from a read error. The V and J genes are TRBV20-1 and TRBJ2-7; TRBD2 matches 8 bases. Germline V gives CDR1 DFQATT, CDR2 SNEGSKA (reference sequence). J was trimmed by 5 bases and V by 2 bases; bases with no gene match: 14. The CDR3 is 16 amino acids. This CDR3 reads CSARILPRGRTDEQYS. The CDR3 nucleotides are TGCAGTGCTAGAATTTTACCGCGCGGGAGGACTGACGAGCAGTACTCC.

As for this clonotype: The junction departs from the called germline gene at one end, perhaps through a read error. The CDR3 region is CASSPTPGQPNEKLLF. In DNA, the CDR3 is TGTGCCAGCAGTCCAACACCGGGTCAGCCTAATGAAAAACTGCTTTTT. V usage is TRBV4-2 and J usage is TRBJ1-4; D not certain. Germline lookup yields CDR1 LGHNA and CDR2 YNFKEQ. The CDR3 covers 16 residues.

The chain uses TRBV6-1 and TRBJ2-3, with 9 bases lining up with TRBD1. The germline gives CDR1 MNHNS, CDR2 SASEGT. Trimming removed 10 bases from V and 5 bases from J; junction bases left unmatched: 16. This CDR3 has 16 amino acids. The chain's CDR3 is CANNSAPGQGGDTQYF. In DNA form, the CDR3 reads TGTGCCAACAATTCAGCTCCGGGACAGGGAGGAGATACGCAGTATTTT.

On this clonotype: The junction departs from the called germline gene at one end, perhaps through a read error. The gene calls are TRBV6-1 and TRBJ1-2; D remains unclear. Germline values: CDR1 MNHNS, CDR2 SASEGT. The CDR3 runs 13 residues. CDR3 sequence (DNA): TGTGCCAGCAATCCCGGTTATAACTCTGGCTACACCTTC. It is translated as CASNPGYNSGYTF.

The chain links TRBV7-8 to TRBJ2-7; D call uncertain. Trimming stripped 7 bases from V and 3 bases from J, with 13 bases between. In germline, CDR1 is SGHVS, CDR2 FQNEAQ. CDR3 size: 13 residues. CDR3 DNA: TGTGCCAGCAAGCCCCCCGTGGACTACGAGCAGTACTTC. Translation gives CASKPPVDYEQYF.

On this clonotype: Just one base apart from a much larger clone, this may be a read error. V and J are TRBV5-1 and TRBJ2-2, with D perhaps given as TRBD1 or TRBD2 (6 bases each). Looked up from germline, CDR1 is SGHRS and CDR2 is YFSETQ. The CDR3 sequence is 16 residues long. The CDR3 sequence is CPSSASGGGRTGELFF. DNA for the CDR3: TGCCCCAGCAGCGCCAGTGGTGGGGGGCGCACCGGGGAGCTGTTTTTT.

On this clonotype: One end of the junction varies from germline; a read error may be responsible. The chain joins TRBV11-2 to TRBJ1-5; unclear D gene. Germline CDR1 and CDR2: SGHAT and FQNNGV. The CDR3 has 13 residues. The CDR3 protein is CVSCLGSNQPQHF. CDR3 DNA: TGTGTCAGCTGCTTAGGTAGCAATCAGCCCCAGCATTTT.

With regard to this clonotype: Relative to the germline gene, one junction end is altered; a read error may explain this. CDR3 sequence (DNA): TGCGCCAGCGGCCAAGAACAGGCCCATAGCGATCAGCCCCAGTATTTT. Its protein product is CASGQEQAHSDQPQYF. This chain joins TRBV4-1 and TRBJ1-5, with D perhaps matching TRBD1 or TRBD2 (5 bases each). The J call is in doubt because the DNA end fits TRBJ2-3 better. The germline CDR1 and CDR2 sequences are MGHRA and YSYEKL. CDR3 size: 16 residues.

V usage is TRBV4-1 and J usage is TRBJ2-7; D call uncertain. Trimming stripped 2 bases from V and 5 bases from J, with 16 bases between. Germline CDR1 reads MGHRA; CDR2 reads YSYEKL. The CDR3 sequence is 15 residues long. This CDR3 reads CASSQWPSPLDEQYF. For the CDR3, the DNA is TGCGCCAGCAGCCAATGGCCCTCTCCCCTCGACGAGCAGTACTTC.

About this clonotype itself: Germline and junction disagree at one end, which may indicate a read error. This chain links TRBV5-1 with TRBJ2-3; 10 positions agree with TRBD2. The CDR3 length is 17 residues. CDR1 is SGHRS and CDR2 is YFSETQ in the germline V gene. For the CDR3, the DNA is TGCGCCAGCAGCTTGGGAGCGGGAGGGCCGGTAGCAGATAAGCAGTATTTT. Amino acids: CASSLGAGGPVADKQYF.

This clonotype is categorized as medium-sized. V usage is TRBV12-3 or TRBV12-4 and J usage is TRBJ1-4; no clear D gene. This CDR3 has 12 amino acids. V lost 2 bases, J lost 8 bases, and 6 bases lay in between. CDR3: CASSLRPEKLFF. The CDR3 region has the DNA TGTGCCAGCAGTTTAAGGCCGGAAAAACTGTTTTTT.

A remark on this clonotype: Sequence at one end of the junction differs from germline and may be a read error. This chain links TRBV6-6 with TRBJ2-7, with 8 bases identical to TRBD1. The length of the CDR3 is 13 residues. The germline CDR1 and CDR2 sequences are MNHNY and SVGAGI (reference sequence). For the CDR3, the DNA is TGTACCAGCAAGTACGACAGGGGCAACGAGCAATACTTC. It translates to CTSKYDRGNEQYF.